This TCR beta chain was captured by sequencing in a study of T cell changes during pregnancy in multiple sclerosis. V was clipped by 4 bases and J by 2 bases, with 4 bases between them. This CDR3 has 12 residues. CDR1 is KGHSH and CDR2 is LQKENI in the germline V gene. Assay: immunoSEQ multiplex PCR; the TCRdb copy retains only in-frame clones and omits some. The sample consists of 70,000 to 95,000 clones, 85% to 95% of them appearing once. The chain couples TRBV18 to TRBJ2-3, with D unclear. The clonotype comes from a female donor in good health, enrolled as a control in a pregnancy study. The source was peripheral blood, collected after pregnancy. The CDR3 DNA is TGTGCCAGCTCACTAGCCACAGATACGCAGTATTTT. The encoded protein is CASSLATDTQYF.